This T cell receptor beta chain was captured by sequencing in a study of blood T cell repertoires in COVID-19. In the study overall: Samples taken during acute and convalescent COVID-19 were collected in the United States, Italy and Spain. PBMCs, B-cell-depleted T cells, or T cells were the source of the cDNA or gDNA that made up the material.

Original processing notes: Quantification of nucleated cells was approximated via reference gene primer amplification. Data came from immunoSEQ multiplex PCR; TCRdb stores just in-frame clones and leaves some out. The DNA gave D and trimming, while V, J and clone size come from that table. This sample has 40,000 to 50,000 clones, with 80% to 90% found just once. This clone was counted only a few times. Germline CDR1 SNHLY, CDR2 FYNNEI. Between the trimmed V and J ends, which lost 5 bases and 4 bases, there was a span of 4 bases. There are 11 residues in the CDR3. The chain couples TRBV2 to TRBJ2-3; D not certain. What was sequenced was peripheral blood. The TCR comes from a human donor in a cohort sampled during active COVID-19. The donor label of this sample is uncertain. CDR3 DNA: TGTGCCAGCAGTCGTTCAGATACGCAGTATTTT. Protein product: CASSRSDTQYF.